These 17 T cell receptor beta chains originate from one sample sequenced in a study of cytomegalovirus exposure and HLA in healthy donors. The PCR contained 60 Vbeta and 13 Jbeta primers. Generated by immunoSEQ multiplex PCR, the TCRdb table keeps only in-frame clones and is missing some. The sample has some 200,000 clones; approximately 82% are singletons. Sequences were obtained from PBMCs. All receptors come from a man between 18 and 29 years old in good health and CMV-seronegative.

There are a few counts of this clone. CDR3 region: CASSLDSLNTEAFF. The CDR3 DNA is TGTGCCAGCAGCCTCGACAGCTTGAACACTGAAGCTTTCTTT. V gene TRBV6-6 combines with J gene TRBJ1-1; tentatively, D is TRBD1 (5 bases). This CDR3 region has 14 residues. The V and J ends lost 6 bases and 0 bases respectively, with 11 bases between them. CDR1 is MNHNY and CDR2 is SVGAGI in the germline V gene (reference sequence).

This clone was observed a few times. The chain recombines TRBV7-2 with TRBJ2-1; tentative D call: TRBD2 (7 bases). Trimming removed 5 bases at V and 0 bases at J, with 17 bases between. The CDR3 extends over 17 amino acids. The germline CDR1 and CDR2 sequences are SGHTA and FQGNSA. The CDR3: CASSRRRGQSSYNEQFF. The CDR3 DNA reads as TGTGCCAGCAGCCGAAGGCGGGGGCAGAGCTCCTACAATGAGCAGTTCTTC.

The chain has TRBV6-1 and TRBJ1-5, with a possible D match to TRBD1 (6 bases). CDR1 and CDR2 (germline): MNHNS, SASEGT. The CDR3 length is 14 residues. V was cut by 6 bases and J by 0 bases, with 9 bases left in between. The CDR3 DNA is TGTGCCAGCAGGACGACAGGTAGCAATCAGCCCCAGCATTTT. Its translation: CASRTTGSNQPQHF.

This rearrangement joins TRBV10-3 to TRBJ2-1; 13 bases align to TRBD2. V shed 3 bases, J shed 11 bases, and the junction held 7 bases outside the gene matches. The germline V gene has CDR1 ENHRY and CDR2 SYGVKD. The CDR3 has 15 residues. Here the CDR3 reads CAISDPGLAGWKQFF. CDR3 bases: TGTGCCATCAGTGACCCGGGACTAGCGGGATGGAAGCAGTTCTTC.

This clone was seen once. V and J are TRBV6-1 and TRBJ1-1, with D unclear. CDR3 length: 14 amino acids. V was pared by 4 bases and J by 0 bases, with 9 bases between. The germline V gene has CDR1 MNHNS and CDR2 SASEGT. CDR3 sequence (DNA): TGTGCCAGCAGTGCACAGAGTGTGAACACTGAAGCTTTCTTT. Its protein product is CASSAQSVNTEAFF.

This clone appeared many times. This chain uses TRBV5-4 with TRBJ1-3; TRBD1 might be the D (6 bases). Trimming took off 3 bases at V and 2 bases at J, with 15 bases between the two ends. This CDR3 is built from 16 residues. The V gene's germline CDR1 is SGHNT and CDR2 YYREEE (reference sequence). In DNA, the CDR3 is TGTGCCAGCAGCTACACAGGGTTAATCACTGGAAACACCATATATTTT. Encoded protein: CASSYTGLITGNTIYF.

This chain connects TRBV11-2 to TRBJ2-5, with D possibly being TRBD2 (5 bases). Germline V gene data show CDR1 as SGHAT and CDR2 as FQNNGV. The CDR3 sequence is 15 residues long. V was clipped by 5 bases and J by 3 bases, with 16 bases between them. The CDR3 loop is CASSQWRGREETQYF. CDR3 nucleotides: TGTGCCAGCAGCCAATGGAGAGGGAGAGAAGAGACCCAGTACTTC.

The chain recombines TRBV10-1 with TRBJ1-2; D unclear. V lost 0 bases to trimming and J lost 7 bases, with 15 bases between them. This CDR3 comprises 15 residues. Germline values: CDR1 WNHNN, CDR2 SYGVQD (reference sequence). The CDR3 loop reads CASSESSLGGSGYTF. CDR3 in DNA: TGCGCCAGCAGTGAGTCGAGCCTGGGAGGTAGTGGCTACACCTTC.

This clone occurred a few times. V and J are TRBV4-1 and TRBJ2-2, with 8 bases aligning to TRBD2. The CDR3 has 13 residues. Looked up from germline, CDR1 is MGHRA and CDR2 is YSYEKL. J lost 5 bases, V lost 8 bases, and 4 bases had no gene match. In nucleotides, the CDR3 is TGCGCCAGCTTCGCTAGCGGGACCGGGGAGCTGTTTTTT. Protein product: CASFASGTGELFF.

The genes are TRBV28 and TRBJ1-5; 12 nucleotides line up with TRBD1. This CDR3 region has 14 residues. V lost 7 bases and J lost 9; bases outside the gene matches: 7. Germline loops: CDR1 MDHEN, CDR2 SYDVKM. In DNA form, the CDR3 reads TGTGCCAGCACCCTGGGACAGGGGGCGACGCCCCAGCATTTT. Encoded protein: CASTLGQGATPQHF.

A remark on this clone: Other nucleotide sequences from this sample produce the same CDR3. In DNA, the CDR3 is TGTGCCAGTAGTCCGGGACAGAAGAACACTGAAGCTTTCTTT. It specifies CASSPGQKNTEAFF. This chain connects TRBV27 to TRBJ1-1, with 7 bases lining up with TRBD1. There are 14 residues in the CDR3. From germline, CDR1 is MNHEY and CDR2 SMNVEV (reference sequence). V lost 9 bases to trimming and J lost 1 base; unmatched junction nucleotides: 8.

The chain couples TRBV6-5 to TRBJ1-1, with 8 bases identical to TRBD1. The CDR3 totals 13 residues. The trim removed 6 bases at V and 4 bases at J, leaving 4 bases unmatched. CDR1 MNHEY and CDR2 SVGAGI come from the germline V gene. CDR3 nucleotide sequence: TGTGCCAGCAGAAGCAGGGGGCGCACTGAAGCTTTCTTT. It specifies CASRSRGRTEAFF.

The rearrangement links TRBV9 to TRBJ2-5, with D maybe TRBD1 (6 bases). V was trimmed by 0 bases and J by 5 bases, leaving 11 bases between them. The CDR3 has 14 amino acids. Germline V gene sequence: CDR1 SGDLS, CDR2 YYNGEE. The CDR3 loop reads CASSVGTGWETQYF. The CDR3 nucleotides read TGTGCCAGCAGCGTAGGTACAGGGTGGGAGACCCAGTACTTC.

The rearrangement uses TRBV4-1 and TRBJ2-1; tentative D call: TRBD1 (6 bases). The V end was cut by 4 bases, the J end by 0 bases, with 16 bases between. Germline CDR1 reads MGHRA; CDR2 reads YSYEKL. This CDR3 spans 17 amino acids. The CDR3 loop is CASSPSGQGSSYNEQFF. In nucleotides, the CDR3 is TGCGCCAGCAGCCCCTCCGGGCAGGGGAGCTCCTACAATGAGCAGTTCTTC.

J is TRBJ2-1 and V is TRBV6-4; possibly TRBD1 for D (5 bases). This CDR3 contains 15 residues. CDR1 and CDR2 (germline): MRHNA, SNTAGT. The V end was cut by 5 bases, the J end by 0 bases, with 11 bases between. CDR3 nucleotide sequence: TGTGCCAGCAGTCGACAGCCCAGCTCCTACAATGAGCAGTTCTTC. This translates into CASSRQPSSYNEQFF.

This chain uses TRBV4-2 with TRBJ1-2, with 8 bases matching TRBD1. Germline CDR1 and CDR2: LGHNA and YNFKEQ. J gave up 8 bases and V 2 bases, and 7 bases lay outside the gene matches. This CDR3 spans 14 amino acids. The CDR3 is CASSQMDRDLGYTF. In DNA, the CDR3 is TGTGCCAGCAGCCAAATGGACAGGGACCTCGGCTACACCTTC.

The rearrangement links TRBV28 to TRBJ1-5; D might be TRBD1 (6 bases). In germline, CDR1 is MDHEN, CDR2 SYDVKM. V lost 6 bases and J 4 bases, leaving 16 bases between the germline ends. The CDR3 has 15 residues. The DNA for the CDR3 is TGTGCCAGCAGATCCCGCGACAGGAGAAATCAGCCCCAGCATTTT. Protein: CASRSRDRRNQPQHF.